What follows is one T cell receptor (beta chain) and its context. The data were obtained in a study of shared clonotypes between healthy human individuals. About the research overall: The study used three CD4 naive, three CD4 memory, two CD8 naive and one CD8 memory plate per donor.

Assay: immunoSEQ multiplex PCR; the TCRdb copy retains only in-frame clones and omits some. Counted here are roughly 680,000 clones, 72% occurring once; the ten biggest clones make up approximately 1.8%. The CDR3 has 15 residues. Germline V gene data show CDR1 as SGHRS and CDR2 as YFSETQ. V shed 6 bases, J shed 0 bases, and the junction held 5 bases outside the gene matches. The chain is built from TRBV5-1 and TRBJ2-3, with 9 bases matching TRBD2. The source of this sequence is a woman between 25 and 40 years old in good health. The specimen sequenced was memory CD4+ T cells sorted from blood. Described subset: CD45RA-negative fraction. The CDR3 region is CASTASGTSTDTQYF. CDR3 DNA sequence: TGCGCCAGCACGGCTAGCGGGACTAGCACAGATACGCAGTATTTT.